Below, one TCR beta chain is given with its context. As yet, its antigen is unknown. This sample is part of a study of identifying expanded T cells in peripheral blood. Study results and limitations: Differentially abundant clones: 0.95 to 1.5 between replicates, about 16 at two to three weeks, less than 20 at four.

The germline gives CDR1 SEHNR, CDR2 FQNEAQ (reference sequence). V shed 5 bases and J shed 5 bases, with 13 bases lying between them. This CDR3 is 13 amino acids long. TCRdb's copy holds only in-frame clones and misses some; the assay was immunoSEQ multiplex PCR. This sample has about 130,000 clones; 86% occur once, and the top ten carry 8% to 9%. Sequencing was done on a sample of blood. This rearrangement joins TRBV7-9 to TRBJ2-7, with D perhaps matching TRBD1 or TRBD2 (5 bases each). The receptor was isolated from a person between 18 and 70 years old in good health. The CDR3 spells CASSRGPRDEQYF. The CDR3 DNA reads TGTGCCAGCAGCCGGGGACCGCGGGACGAGCAGTACTTC.